This T cell receptor (beta chain) was obtained from a study of shared clonotypes between healthy human individuals. Study-level information: Ranging from 18 to 49 in age, donors were two women and a few men.

The table came from immunoSEQ multiplex PCR; TCRdb's copy has only in-frame clones and leaves some out. The sample has about 2.2 million clones, about 94% seen once. Positively selected for CCR7, the CD45RO-negative cells used as naive CD8 cells excluded terminally differentiated effector memory CD45RA+ cells. V was pared by 0 bases and J by 5 bases, with 4 bases between. Germline CDR1 reads GTSNPN; CDR2 reads SVGIG (reference sequence). The CDR3 contains 11 residues. As to this clone: At the DNA level, this CDR3 is encoded by other sequences in the same sample as well.

Sequenced sample: naive CD8+ T cells from PBMCs. This clonotype originated in a man aged 18 to 29 in good health. Some clones in this sample may be carry-over from other donors' samples. The V and J genes are TRBV30 and TRBJ1-1, with no clear D. DNA for the CDR3: TGTGCCTGGAGTGTACTAACTGAAGCTTTCTTT. It yields the protein CAWSVLTEAFF.